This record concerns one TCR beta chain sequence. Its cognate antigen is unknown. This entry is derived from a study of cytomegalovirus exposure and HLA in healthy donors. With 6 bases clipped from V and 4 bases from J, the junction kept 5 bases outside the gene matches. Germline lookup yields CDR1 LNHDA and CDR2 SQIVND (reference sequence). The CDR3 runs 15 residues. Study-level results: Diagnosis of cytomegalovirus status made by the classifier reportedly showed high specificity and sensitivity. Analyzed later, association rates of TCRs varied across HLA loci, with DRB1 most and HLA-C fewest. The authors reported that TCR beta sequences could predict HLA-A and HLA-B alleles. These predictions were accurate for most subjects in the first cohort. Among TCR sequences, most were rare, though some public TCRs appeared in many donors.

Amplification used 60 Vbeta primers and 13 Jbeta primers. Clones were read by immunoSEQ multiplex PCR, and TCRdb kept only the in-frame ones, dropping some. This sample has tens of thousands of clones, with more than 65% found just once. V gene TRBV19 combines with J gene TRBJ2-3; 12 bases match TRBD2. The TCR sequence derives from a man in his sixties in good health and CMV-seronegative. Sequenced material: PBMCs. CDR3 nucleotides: TGTGCCAGTAGCTATACTAGCGGGGGGTCAGATACGCAGTATTTT. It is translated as CASSYTSGGSDTQYF.